Below, 18 T cell receptor beta chains from the same sample are listed, as sequenced in a study of CXCR3-negative and CXCR3-positive naive CD8 T cells. Each TRB cDNA library was prepared by 5' RACE (with UMI labels). TCRdb reworked the 5' RACE reads into one entry per CDR3 protein, no DNA. There are approximately 56,000 distinct CDR3 sequences in the sample, with around 20% held by the top ten. Source material: memory CD8+ T cells from blood. These receptor sequences come from a human donor in good health. Some clones in this sample may be carry-over from other donors' samples.

This chain links TRBV7-2 with TRBJ2-7. The length of the CDR3 is 15 residues. Germline loops: CDR1 SGHTA, CDR2 FQGNSA. Here the CDR3 reads CASSQTEAVVYEQYF.

The chain is built from TRBV6-2 or TRBV6-3 and TRBJ2-1; TCRdb designates TRBD1, a call that cannot be tested without DNA. This CDR3 is 15 amino acids long. Germline lookup yields CDR1 MNHEY and CDR2 SVGEGT. CDR3 sequence reads: CASSYGADYYNEQFF.

The chain is built from TRBV7-9 and TRBJ2-3; there is no DNA to check the TCRdb D call of TRBD2. The germline CDR1 and CDR2 sequences are SEHNR and FQNEAQ (reference sequence). CDR3 length: 16 amino acids. The CDR3 region is CASSSAAGGPLYTQYF.

The V gene is TRBV7-9, the J gene TRBJ2-5; TCRdb proposes TRBD1, but this gene call is untestable without DNA. Germline CDR1 and CDR2: SEHNR and FQNEAQ (reference sequence). This CDR3 contains 16 residues. Here the CDR3 reads CASSLVVRGSQETQYF.

The chain combines TRBV4-1 with TRBJ1-5; TCRdb outputs TRBD1, but without DNA this stays unchecked. The germline gives CDR1 MGHRA, CDR2 YSYEKL. This CDR3 spans 15 amino acids. CDR3 region: CASSQAFGAYQPQHF.

This chain links TRBV29-1 with TRBJ2-7; the TRBD1 assignment by TCRdb is unverifiable without DNA. Germline values: CDR1 SQVTM, CDR2 ANQGSEA. This CDR3 has 13 amino acids. The CDR3 protein is CSVEGGNSYEQYF.

The CDR3 protein is CSAFDRGGTEAFF. This chain connects TRBV29-1 to TRBJ1-1; TCRdb's assignment of TRBD1 cannot be checked, as there is no DNA. The CDR3 is made up of 13 amino acids. In germline, CDR1 is SQVTM, CDR2 ANQGSEA.

This chain links TRBV20-1 with TRBJ2-7; TCRdb proposes TRBD2, but this gene call is untestable without DNA. CDR1 and CDR2 (germline): DFQATT, SNEGSKA (reference sequence). The CDR3 covers 12 residues. CDR3 protein: CSGLAGIYEQYF.

The gene calls are TRBV29-1 and TRBJ2-7; the D call from TCRdb, TRBD1, cannot be confirmed without DNA. This CDR3 region has 13 residues. The germline V gene encodes CDR1 SQVTM and CDR2 ANQGSEA. CDR3 loop: CSVARTGTYEQYF.

The chain has TRBV29-1 and TRBJ2-2; TCRdb's D call, TRBD2, is unchecked because there is no DNA. The CDR3 covers 16 residues. Germline CDR1 and CDR2: SQVTM and ANQGSEA. The CDR3 region is CSVEAGTSGVVGELFF.

The CDR3 is CSVRGPTEAFF. The chain combines TRBV29-1 with TRBJ1-1; TCRdb indicates TRBD1, and absent DNA this call remains unverified. The CDR3 runs 11 residues. Germline CDR1 is SQVTM and CDR2 is ANQGSEA.

J is TRBJ2-7 and V is TRBV20-1. Germline CDR1 reads DFQATT; CDR2 reads SNEGSKA (reference sequence). The CDR3 covers 11 residues. CDR3 region: CSARGSYEQYF.

This chain links TRBV28 with TRBJ2-1; without DNA, the TCRdb call of TRBD2 cannot be checked. This CDR3 contains 15 residues. CDR1 and CDR2 (germline): MDHEN, SYDVKM. CDR3: CASSFRTSGFHEQFF.

The rearrangement links TRBV2 to TRBJ2-1. Germline V lookup: CDR1 SNHLY, CDR2 FYNNEI. The CDR3 spans 14 residues. CDR3 region: CASSEAPGYNEQFF.

The chain uses TRBV29-1 and TRBJ2-1. This CDR3 spans 14 amino acids. Germline V CDR1 and CDR2: SQVTM, ANQGSEA. The chain's CDR3 is CSVHRDNSYNEQFF.

The chain couples TRBV2 to TRBJ2-7. This CDR3 has 12 amino acids. Germline V lookup: CDR1 SNHLY, CDR2 FYNNEI. The CDR3 protein is CASSEKSYEQYF.

The genes are TRBV5-1 and TRBJ2-7; absent DNA, TCRdb's TRBD2 call cannot be checked. The germline CDR1 and CDR2 sequences are SGHRS and YFSETQ. This CDR3 comprises 15 residues. CDR3: CASSPGTGSSYEQYF.

This chain's CDR3 is CASSPSKVTNYGYTF. The V call is TRBV9, the J call TRBJ1-2. The V gene's germline CDR1 is SGDLS and CDR2 YYNGEE. The CDR3 is made up of 15 amino acids.